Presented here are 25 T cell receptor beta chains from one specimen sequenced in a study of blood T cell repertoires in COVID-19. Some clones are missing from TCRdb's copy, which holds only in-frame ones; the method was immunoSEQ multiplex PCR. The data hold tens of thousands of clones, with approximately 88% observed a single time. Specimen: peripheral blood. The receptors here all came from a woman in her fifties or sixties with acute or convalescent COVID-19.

The CDR3 DNA follows: TGTGCCAGCAGTCCAACAGGGGACGAGCAGTACGTC. This encodes CASSPTGDEQYV. This chain joins TRBV6-5 and TRBJ2-7; TRBD1 matches at 7 bases. Unmatched junction bases numbered 3, after V lost 5 bases and J lost 5 bases. This CDR3 contains 12 residues. Germline-derived CDR1 and CDR2 are MNHEY and SVGAGI.

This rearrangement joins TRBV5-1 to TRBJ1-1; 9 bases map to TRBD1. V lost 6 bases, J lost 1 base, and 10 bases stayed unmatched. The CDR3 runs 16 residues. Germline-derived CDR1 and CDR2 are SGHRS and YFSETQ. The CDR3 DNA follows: TGCGCCAGCACCAAGGGTTGGGGACAGGGGAACACTGAAGCTTTCTTT. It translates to CASTKGWGQGNTEAFF. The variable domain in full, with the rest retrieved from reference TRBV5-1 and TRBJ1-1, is KAGVTQTPRYLIKTRGQQVTLSCSPISGHRSVSWYQQTPGQGLQFLFEYFSETQRNKGNFPGRFSGRQFSNSRSEMNVSTLELGDSALYLCASTKGWGQGNTEAFFGQGTRLTVV.

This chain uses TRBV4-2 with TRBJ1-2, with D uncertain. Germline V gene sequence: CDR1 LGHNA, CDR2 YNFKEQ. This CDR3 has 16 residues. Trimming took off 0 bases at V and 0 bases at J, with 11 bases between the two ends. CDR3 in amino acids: CASSQEVARPNYGYTF. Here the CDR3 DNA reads TGTGCCAGCAGCCAAGAAGTGGCCCGTCCTAACTATGGCTACACCTTC.

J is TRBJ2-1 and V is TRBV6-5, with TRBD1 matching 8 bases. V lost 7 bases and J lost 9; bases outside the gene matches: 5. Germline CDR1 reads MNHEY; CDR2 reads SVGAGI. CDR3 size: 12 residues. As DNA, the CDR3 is TGTGCCAGCAAGAGACAGGGGAGTGAGCAGTTCTTC. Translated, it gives CASKRQGSEQFF.

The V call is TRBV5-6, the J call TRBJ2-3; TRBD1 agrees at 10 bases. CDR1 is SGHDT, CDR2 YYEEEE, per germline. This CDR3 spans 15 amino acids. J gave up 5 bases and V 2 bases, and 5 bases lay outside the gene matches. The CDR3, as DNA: TGTGCCAGCAGCTTCGGACAGGGGGTACGAGATACGCAGTATTTT. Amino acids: CASSFGQGVRDTQYF.

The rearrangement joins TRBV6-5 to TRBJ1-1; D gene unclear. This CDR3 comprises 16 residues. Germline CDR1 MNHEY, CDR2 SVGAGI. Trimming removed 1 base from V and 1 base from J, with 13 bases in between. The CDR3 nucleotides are TGTGCCAGCAGTTACTGGGAGGGTGGTCGGAACACTGAAGCTTTCTTT. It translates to CASSYWEGGRNTEAFF.

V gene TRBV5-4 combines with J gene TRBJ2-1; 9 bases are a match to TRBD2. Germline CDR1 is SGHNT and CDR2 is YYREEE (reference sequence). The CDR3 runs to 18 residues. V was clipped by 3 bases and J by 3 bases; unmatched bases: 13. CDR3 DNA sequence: TGTGCCAGCAGCTCCGGCGGATTGGGACTAGCTGACTACAATGAGCAGTTCTTC. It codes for CASSSGGLGLADYNEQFF.

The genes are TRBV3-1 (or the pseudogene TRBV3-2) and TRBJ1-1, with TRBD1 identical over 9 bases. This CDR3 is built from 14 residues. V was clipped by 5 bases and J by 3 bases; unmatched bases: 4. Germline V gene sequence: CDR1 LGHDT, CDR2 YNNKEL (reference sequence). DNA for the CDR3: TGTGCCAGCAGCGGCCGGGACAGGGACACTGAAGCTTTCTTT. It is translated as CASSGRDRDTEAFF.

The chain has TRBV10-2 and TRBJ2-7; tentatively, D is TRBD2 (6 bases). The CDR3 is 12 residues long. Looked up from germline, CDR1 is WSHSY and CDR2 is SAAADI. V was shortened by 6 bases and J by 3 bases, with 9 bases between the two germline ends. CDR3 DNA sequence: TGCGCCAGCAGCCCGGGACTCTACGAGCAGTACGTC. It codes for CASSPGLYEQYV.

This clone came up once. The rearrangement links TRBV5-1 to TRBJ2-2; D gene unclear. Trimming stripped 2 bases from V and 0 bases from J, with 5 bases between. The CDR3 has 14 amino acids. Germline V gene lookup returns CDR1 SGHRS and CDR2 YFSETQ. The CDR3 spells CASSFAANTGELFF. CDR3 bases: TGCGCCAGCAGCTTCGCGGCGAACACCGGGGAGCTGTTTTTT. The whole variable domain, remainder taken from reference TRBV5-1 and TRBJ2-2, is KAGVTQTPRYLIKTRGQQVTLSCSPISGHRSVSWYQQTPGQGLQFLFEYFSETQRNKGNFPGRFSGRQFSNSRSEMNVSTLELGDSALYLCASSFAANTGELFFGEGSRLTVL.

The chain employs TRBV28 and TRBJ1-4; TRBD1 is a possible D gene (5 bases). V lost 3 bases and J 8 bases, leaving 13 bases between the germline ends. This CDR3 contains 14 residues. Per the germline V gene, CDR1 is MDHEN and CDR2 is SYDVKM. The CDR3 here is CASSFLAGREKLFF. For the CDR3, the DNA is TGTGCCAGCAGTTTTCTGGCAGGGAGGGAAAAACTGTTTTTT.

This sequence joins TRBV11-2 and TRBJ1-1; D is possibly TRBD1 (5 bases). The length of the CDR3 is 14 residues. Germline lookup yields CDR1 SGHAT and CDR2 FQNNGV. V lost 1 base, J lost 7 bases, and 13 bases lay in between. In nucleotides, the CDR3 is TGTGCCAGCAGCTTAGTGGTCAGGGTAGGTGAAGCTTTCTTT. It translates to CASSLVVRVGEAFF.

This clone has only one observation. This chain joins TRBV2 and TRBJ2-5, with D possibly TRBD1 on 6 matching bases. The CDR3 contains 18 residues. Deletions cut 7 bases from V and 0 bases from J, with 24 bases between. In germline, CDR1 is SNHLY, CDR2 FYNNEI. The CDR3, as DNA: TGTGCCAGCATAGAAGGGCCCCCGACAGGAGTGTACCAAGAGACCCAGTACTTC. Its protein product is CASIEGPPTGVYQETQYF.

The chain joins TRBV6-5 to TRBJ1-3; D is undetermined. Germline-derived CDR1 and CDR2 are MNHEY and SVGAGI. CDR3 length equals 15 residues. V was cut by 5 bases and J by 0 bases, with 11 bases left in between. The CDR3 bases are TGTGCCAGCAGTCCCCGGGTGTACTCTGGAAACACCATATATTTT. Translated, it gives CASSPRVYSGNTIYF.

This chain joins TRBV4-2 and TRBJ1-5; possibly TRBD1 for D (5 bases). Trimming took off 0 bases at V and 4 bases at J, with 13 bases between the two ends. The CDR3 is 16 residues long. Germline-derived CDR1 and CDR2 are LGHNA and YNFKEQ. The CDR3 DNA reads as TGTGCCAGCAGCCAAGATTCCGGGGGGAGAAATCAGCCCCAGCATTTT. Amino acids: CASSQDSGGRNQPQHF.

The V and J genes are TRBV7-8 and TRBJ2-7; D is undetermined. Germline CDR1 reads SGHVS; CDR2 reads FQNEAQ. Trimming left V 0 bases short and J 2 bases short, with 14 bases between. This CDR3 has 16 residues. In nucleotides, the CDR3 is TGTGCCAGCAGCTTAGCGAGAGTCACGGTTCCCTACGAGCAGTACGTC. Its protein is CASSLARVTVPYEQYV.

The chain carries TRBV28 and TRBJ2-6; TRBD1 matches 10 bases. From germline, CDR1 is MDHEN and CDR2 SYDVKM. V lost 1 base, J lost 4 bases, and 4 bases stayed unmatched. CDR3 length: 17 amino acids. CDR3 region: CASSLSRQGAGANVLTF. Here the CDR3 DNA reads TGTGCCAGCAGTTTATCCCGACAGGGGGCCGGGGCCAACGTCCTGACTTTC.

This chain's CDR3 is CASSLQQGTQETQYF. In nucleotides, the CDR3 is TGTGCCAGCAGCTTACAACAGGGAACACAAGAGACCCAGTACTTC. The rearrangement joins TRBV7-6 to TRBJ2-5; D is perhaps TRBD1 (6 bases). Trimming shortened V by 2 bases and J by 2 bases, and 12 bases separated the two germline ends. The V gene's germline CDR1 is SGHVS and CDR2 FNYEAQ. The CDR3 totals 15 residues.

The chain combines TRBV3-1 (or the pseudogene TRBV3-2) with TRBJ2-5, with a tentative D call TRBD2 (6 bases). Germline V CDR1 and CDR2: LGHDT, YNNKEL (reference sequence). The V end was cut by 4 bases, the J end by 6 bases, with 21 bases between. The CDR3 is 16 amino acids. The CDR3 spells CASSLGGNAASKTQYF. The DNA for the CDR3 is TGTGCCAGCAGCCTCGGAGGGAACGCGGCATCGAAGACCCAGTACTTC.

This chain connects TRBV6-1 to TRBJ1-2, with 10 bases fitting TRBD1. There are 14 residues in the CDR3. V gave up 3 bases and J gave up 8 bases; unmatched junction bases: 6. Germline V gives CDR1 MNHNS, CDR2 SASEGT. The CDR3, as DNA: TGTGCCAGCAGTGAGGAGCGGGACAGGGGCGGCTACACCTTC. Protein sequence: CASSEERDRGGYTF.

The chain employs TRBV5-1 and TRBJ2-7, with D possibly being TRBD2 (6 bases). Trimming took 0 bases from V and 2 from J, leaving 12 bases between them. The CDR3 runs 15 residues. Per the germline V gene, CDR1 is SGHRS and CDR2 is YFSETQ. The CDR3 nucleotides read TGCGCCAGCAGCTTGGGGGCGGGGAGAACCTACGAGCAGTACGTC. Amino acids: CASSLGAGRTYEQYV.

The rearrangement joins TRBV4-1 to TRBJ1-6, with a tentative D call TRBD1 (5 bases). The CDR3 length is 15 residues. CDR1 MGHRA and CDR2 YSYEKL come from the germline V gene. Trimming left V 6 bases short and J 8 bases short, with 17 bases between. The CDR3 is CASSPSSTGYSPLHF. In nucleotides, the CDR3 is TGCGCCAGCAGTCCAAGTTCAACAGGCTATTCACCCCTCCACTTT.

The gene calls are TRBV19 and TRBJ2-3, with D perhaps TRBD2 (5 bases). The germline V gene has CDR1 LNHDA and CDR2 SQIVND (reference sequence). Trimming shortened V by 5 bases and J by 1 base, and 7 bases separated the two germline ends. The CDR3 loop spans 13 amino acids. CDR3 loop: CASSPGGTDTQYF. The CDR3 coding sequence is TGTGCCAGTAGTCCCGGGGGCACAGATACGCAGTATTTT.

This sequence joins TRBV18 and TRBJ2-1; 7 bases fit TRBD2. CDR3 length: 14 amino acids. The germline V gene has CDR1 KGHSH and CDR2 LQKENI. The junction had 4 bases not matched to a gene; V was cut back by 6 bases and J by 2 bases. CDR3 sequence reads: CASSRGGTYNEQFF. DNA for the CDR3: TGTGCCAGCTCCCGGGGAGGGACCTACAATGAGCAGTTCTTC.

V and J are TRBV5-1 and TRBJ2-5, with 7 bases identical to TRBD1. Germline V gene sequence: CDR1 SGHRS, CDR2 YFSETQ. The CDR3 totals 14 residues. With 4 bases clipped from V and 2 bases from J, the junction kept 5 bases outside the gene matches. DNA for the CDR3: TGCGCCAGCAGCCCGACAGGGTTTCAAGAGACCCAGTACTTC. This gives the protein CASSPTGFQETQYF.